A single sample gave rise to the 8 T cell receptor beta chains below, sequenced in a study of blood T cell repertoires in COVID-19. This table comes from immunoSEQ multiplex PCR, and its TCRdb copy is limited to in-frame clones, with some not included. The table includes a few hundred thousand clones, 85% to 90% detected once. The specimen sequenced was PBMCs or T cells enriched from blood (not recorded which). These receptor sequences come from a woman between 18 and 29 years old who had recovered from COVID-19.

This clone was counted a few times. The V call is TRBV18, the J call TRBJ2-7; TRBD1 matches 8 bases. CDR1 is KGHSH and CDR2 is LQKENI in the germline V gene. This CDR3 has 14 residues. The J segment lost 7 bases and the V segment lost 4 bases, leaving 9 bases of the junction unmatched. The chain's CDR3 is CASSQDREYGEQYF. The CDR3 DNA reads as TGTGCCAGCTCACAGGACAGGGAGTACGGGGAGCAGTACTTC. The variable domain in full, with the rest retrieved from reference TRBV18 and TRBJ2-7, is NAGVMQNPRHLVRRRGQEARLRCSPMKGHSHVYWYRQLPEEGLKFMVYLQKENIIDESGMPKERFSAEFPKEGPSILRIQQVVRGDSAAYFCASSQDREYGEQYFGPGTRLTVT.

Concerning this clone itself: The identical CDR3 is also encoded by other nucleotide sequences in the sample. The chain recombines TRBV2 with TRBJ1-1, with TRBD1 as a possible D gene (5 bases). Germline CDR1 and CDR2: SNHLY and FYNNEI. The V gene lost 2 bases and the J gene lost 3 bases, with 13 bases spanning the gap. The CDR3 has 15 amino acids. CDR3 in amino acids: CASSELGQGDTEAFF. The CDR3 bases are TGTGCCAGCAGTGAATTAGGGCAGGGTGACACTGAAGCTTTCTTT.

This clone came up once. The chain has TRBV11-2 and TRBJ1-1; D perhaps matches TRBD1 (6 bases). CDR1 and CDR2 from the germline V gene are SGHAT and FQNNGV. The CDR3 extends over 18 amino acids. Trimming took 4 bases from V and 1 from J, leaving 22 bases between them. CDR3 amino acids: CASSSIIQGIISNTEAFF. The CDR3 DNA reads TGTGCCAGCAGCTCTATTATTCAGGGGATAATTTCGAACACTGAAGCTTTCTTT.

The J gene is TRBJ2-5, the V gene TRBV19, with D perhaps matching TRBD1 (6 bases). The germline V gene encodes CDR1 LNHDA and CDR2 SQIVND (reference sequence). V lost 3 bases and J lost 5, with 10 bases in between. The CDR3 has 13 amino acids. CDR3: CASSMGARETQYF. In DNA form, the CDR3 reads TGTGCCAGTAGTATGGGGGCCAGGGAGACCCAGTACTTC.

The V call is TRBV5-6, the J call TRBJ1-1; maybe TRBD1 (5 bases). The germline V gene encodes CDR1 SGHDT and CDR2 YYEEEE. CDR3 size: 14 residues. V was pared by 4 bases and J by 9 bases, with 19 bases between. The CDR3 spells CASSGRDSPFKAFF. CDR3 sequence (DNA): TGTGCCAGCAGCGGTAGGGACTCTCCCTTCAAAGCTTTCTTT.

V usage is TRBV27 and J usage is TRBJ2-7, with a possible D match to TRBD1 (6 bases). Germline V gives CDR1 MNHEY, CDR2 SMNVEV (reference sequence). V lost 3 bases to trimming and J lost 6 bases, with 9 bases between them. This CDR3 has 12 amino acids. The CDR3 here is CASSFRGSEQYF. CDR3 DNA sequence: TGTGCCAGCAGTTTCAGGGGTAGCGAGCAGTACTTC.

This rearrangement joins TRBV7-2 to TRBJ2-1; 8 bases are a match to TRBD2. The germline V gene encodes CDR1 SGHTA and CDR2 FQGNSA. V lost 3 bases and J lost 4; bases outside the gene matches: 5. CDR3 length equals 15 residues. CDR3 loop: CASSFGGAGYNEQFF. DNA for the CDR3: TGTGCCAGCAGCTTCGGGGGGGCCGGATACAATGAGCAGTTCTTC.

The rearrangement links TRBV2 to TRBJ1-3, with D hard to call. Germline V gene lookup returns CDR1 SNHLY and CDR2 FYNNEI. This CDR3 comprises 15 residues. V lost 6 bases and J 1 base, leaving 13 bases between the germline ends. CDR3: CASRAGSPSGNTIYF. Written as DNA, the CDR3 is TGTGCCAGCAGGGCCGGGTCGCCTTCTGGAAACACCATATATTTT.